The rows below give T cell receptor beta chains drawn from one sample of a study of CD8+ T cells in alopecia areata. Data came from immunoSEQ multiplex PCR; TCRdb stores just in-frame clones and leaves some out. The sample shows approximately 1,500 clones, approximately 82% of them seen only once. The source material was skin, sampled at week 24, from a patient treated with tofacitinib. These receptors came from a human donor with alopecia areata. CDR3s include the opening cysteine and the closing phenylalanine or tryptophan. D genes are given only for firm matches. Rows may omit the clone size; those that give it use once, few, many or a size class.

CDR3nt: TGTGCCAGCAGTGCGCGGGACAGTCCAGAACCCCTAAGATATGGCTACACCTTC
CDR3aa: CASSARDSPEPLRYGYTF
j_gene: TRBJ1-2
v_gene: TRBV2
d_gene: TRBD1
abundance: .

CDR3nt: TGTGCCATCACTCCCGCGGGAGTAAGGTCGACAGCTTTCTTT
CDR3aa: CAITPAGVRSTAFF
j_gene: TRBJ1-1
v_gene: TRBV10-3
d_gene: .
abundance: .

CDR3nt: TGTGCCAGCAGCTTCCGGGACAGGGGGCGAGGGACCCAGTACTTC
CDR3aa: CASSFRDRGRGTQYF
j_gene: TRBJ2-5
v_gene: TRBV6-5
d_gene: TRBD1
abundance: .

CDR3nt: TGTGCCGCCTGGACAGGCTCCTACGAGCAGTACTTC
CDR3aa: CAAWTGSYEQYF
j_gene: TRBJ2-7
v_gene: TRBV27
d_gene: TRBD1
abundance: .

CDR3nt: TGTGCCAGCAGCTCAGAGGGACGGCGCGGGCGATATGGCTACACCTTC
CDR3aa: CASSSEGRRGRYGYTF
j_gene: TRBJ1-2
v_gene: TRBV11-3
d_gene: .
abundance: .

CDR3nt: TGCAGCGTTGAAGATCCACGGGTGGGGGAGACCCAGTACTTC
CDR3aa: CSVEDPRVGETQYF
j_gene: TRBJ2-5
v_gene: TRBV29-1
d_gene: .
abundance: .

CDR3nt: TGTGCCAGTAGTAGTCAGTGGATTTCGAACACCGGGGAGCTGTTTTTT
CDR3aa: CASSSQWISNTGELFF
j_gene: TRBJ2-2
v_gene: TRBV19
d_gene: .
abundance: .

CDR3nt: TGTGCCAGTAGTTTAACAGGGGGCCAAGAGACCCAGTACTTC
CDR3aa: CASSLTGGQETQYF
j_gene: TRBJ2-5
v_gene: TRBV19
d_gene: TRBD1
abundance: .

CDR3nt: TGCGCCAGCGGCCCAGGGGGTTACACAGATACGCAGTATTTT
CDR3aa: CASGPGGYTDTQYF
j_gene: TRBJ2-3
v_gene: TRBV5-1
d_gene: TRBD1
abundance: .

CDR3nt: TGTGCCAGCATGACAGGGAACTCCTACGAGCAGTACTTC
CDR3aa: CASMTGNSYEQYF
j_gene: TRBJ2-7
v_gene: TRBV6-6
d_gene: TRBD1
abundance: hyperexpanded

CDR3nt: TGTGCCAGCAGTCCCTACCGGCAGGGGCCGGACATTCAGTACTTC
CDR3aa: CASSPYRQGPDIQYF
j_gene: TRBJ2-4
v_gene: TRBV28
d_gene: .
abundance: .

CDR3nt: TGCGCCAGCAGCCCGGGACAGCTTAGCAATCAGCCCCAGCATTTT
CDR3aa: CASSPGQLSNQPQHF
j_gene: TRBJ1-5
v_gene: TRBV5-1
d_gene: TRBD1
abundance: .

CDR3nt: TGTGCCAGCAGTGGGGACAGGGGCTCGGGTTCACCCCTCCACTTT
CDR3aa: CASSGDRGSGSPLHF
j_gene: TRBJ1-6
v_gene: TRBV2
d_gene: TRBD1
abundance: .

CDR3nt: TGTGCCAGCAGGGCCAAGGGACAGGGTGTGGGGGAGCAGTACTTC
CDR3aa: CASRAKGQGVGEQYF
j_gene: TRBJ2-7
v_gene: TRBV6-6
d_gene: TRBD1
abundance: .

CDR3nt: TGTGCCAGCAGCCCCTATGCGCAGCAGGGGGGCTATGGCTACACCTTC
CDR3aa: CASSPYAQQGGYGYTF
j_gene: TRBJ1-2
v_gene: TRBV14
d_gene: TRBD1
abundance: .

CDR3nt: TGTGCCAGCAGTGGACCTGGGACAGGGAACTATGGCTACACCTTC
CDR3aa: CASSGPGTGNYGYTF
j_gene: TRBJ1-2
v_gene: TRBV6-5
d_gene: TRBD1
abundance: .

CDR3nt: TGTGCCAGCAGCTTAGCTGGCAGGGGACACACTGAAGCTTTCTTT
CDR3aa: CASSLAGRGHTEAFF
j_gene: TRBJ1-1
v_gene: TRBV11-3
d_gene: .
abundance: few

CDR3nt: TGTGCCAGCAGCAGCGAAAGACAGGGAAATGAGCAGTACTTC
CDR3aa: CASSSERQGNEQYF
j_gene: TRBJ2-7
v_gene: TRBV2
d_gene: TRBD1
abundance: .

CDR3nt: TGTGCCAGCCGCTGGGGTAGAGGTGAAAAACTGTTTTTT
CDR3aa: CASRWGRGEKLFF
j_gene: TRBJ1-4
v_gene: TRBV19
d_gene: .
abundance: .

CDR3nt: TGTGCCAGCAGCTTAAATGCGAGGGTCGGAACTAATGAAAAACTGTTTTTT
CDR3aa: CASSLNARVGTNEKLFF
j_gene: TRBJ1-4
v_gene: TRBV7-8
d_gene: .
abundance: .

CDR3nt: TGTGCCACCAGCAGCGGAAATGGCAATCAGCCCCAGCATTTT
CDR3aa: CATSSGNGNQPQHF
j_gene: TRBJ1-5
v_gene: TRBV15
d_gene: .
abundance: .

CDR3nt: TGTGCCAGCAGCCAAGAAGGGAGAGGGGACGCCGGGTCCACCTTC
CDR3aa: CASSQEGRGDAGSTF
j_gene: TRBJ1-2
v_gene: TRBV4-2
d_gene: .
abundance: .

CDR3nt: TGCAGCGTTGATTGGGGCTCCTACGAGCAGTACTTC
CDR3aa: CSVDWGSYEQYF
j_gene: TRBJ2-7
v_gene: TRBV29-1
d_gene: .
abundance: .

CDR3nt: TGTGCCAGCAGTGAATCGGGGACAGGCACAGAGACCCAGTACTTC
CDR3aa: CASSESGTGTETQYF
j_gene: TRBJ2-5
v_gene: TRBV2
d_gene: TRBD1
abundance: once

CDR3nt: TGCGCCAGCAGCTTGGATGGGACAGGGGACGAAAAACTGTTTTTT
CDR3aa: CASSLDGTGDEKLFF
j_gene: TRBJ1-4
v_gene: TRBV5-1
d_gene: TRBD1
abundance: .

CDR3nt: TGCGCCAGCAGCAGAAACGCGGGACAGACCACAGACGAAAAACTGTTTTTT
CDR3aa: CASSRNAGQTTDEKLFF
j_gene: TRBJ1-4
v_gene: TRBV5-1
d_gene: TRBD1
abundance: .

CDR3nt: TGTGCCAGCAGTGCAGGGATAGATAGCAATCAGCCCCAGCATTTT
CDR3aa: CASSAGIDSNQPQHF
j_gene: TRBJ1-5
v_gene: TRBV6-6
d_gene: .
abundance: once

CDR3nt: TGTGCCAGCTCACCGAACAGCTTCCAAGAGACCCAGTACTTC
CDR3aa: CASSPNSFQETQYF
j_gene: TRBJ2-5
v_gene: TRBV18
d_gene: .
abundance: .

CDR3nt: TGCAGCGTTTATGTAGGGGGGGGAACTGAAGCTTTCTTT
CDR3aa: CSVYVGGGTEAFF
j_gene: TRBJ1-1
v_gene: TRBV29-1
d_gene: .
abundance: few

CDR3nt: TGCGCCAGCAGCAACTGGGGGCGCAGCGGGGGGAAAGAGACCCAGTACTTC
CDR3aa: CASSNWGRSGGKETQYF
j_gene: TRBJ2-5
v_gene: TRBV4-1
d_gene: TRBD2
abundance: once

CDR3nt: TGTGCCAGCAGTGAATTCACGGGGTATGGCACTGAAGCTTTCTTT
CDR3aa: CASSEFTGYGTEAFF
j_gene: TRBJ1-1
v_gene: TRBV25-1
d_gene: .
abundance: .

CDR3nt: TGTGCCAGCAGCTTTCTCGGGGGTGAGCGAGATACGCAGTATTTT
CDR3aa: CASSFLGGERDTQYF
j_gene: TRBJ2-3
v_gene: TRBV5-6
d_gene: .
abundance: .

CDR3nt: TGTGCCAGCAGCTTAGCGGCACTTAACTATGGCTACACCTTC
CDR3aa: CASSLAALNYGYTF
j_gene: TRBJ1-2
v_gene: TRBV7-9
d_gene: .
abundance: .

CDR3nt: TGTGCCAGCAGCTTGGGACTAGCGGAGAACACCGGGGAGCTGTTTTTT
CDR3aa: CASSLGLAENTGELFF
j_gene: TRBJ2-2
v_gene: TRBV5-6
d_gene: TRBD2
abundance: .

CDR3nt: TGCAGCGCAGAGGAGGGACAGGGGGCGCGTGAGCAGTTCTTC
CDR3aa: CSAEEGQGAREQFF
j_gene: TRBJ2-1
v_gene: TRBV29-1
d_gene: TRBD1
abundance: .

CDR3nt: TGTGCCACAGGGTCTGAACTTAGCACAGATACGCAGTATTTT
CDR3aa: CATGSELSTDTQYF
j_gene: TRBJ2-3
v_gene: TRBV15
d_gene: .
abundance: .

CDR3nt: TGTGCCAGCAGTGAAAGCGCCCTATTGAATGAGCAGTTCTTC
CDR3aa: CASSESALLNEQFF
j_gene: TRBJ2-1
v_gene: TRBV6-1
d_gene: .
abundance: .